Listed below are T cell receptor beta chains from one sample, sequenced in a study of blood T cell repertoires in COVID-19. Sequenced by immunoSEQ multiplex PCR; TCRdb stores in-frame clones only, minus some. The sample has around 440,000 clones, about 87% seen once. Material: peripheral blood. Receptors were obtained from a woman aged 50 to 60 with COVID-19, enrolled during active disease. CDR3s include the opening cysteine and the closing phenylalanine or tryptophan. The D gene is left open where the match is weak. The listing skips clone size in some rows; elsewhere it reads once, few, many or a size class.

NA,NA,15,TRBJ1-4,TRBV7-7,TGTGCCAGCAGCCCCGGGGTTGGAACTAATGAAAAACTGTTTTTT,CASSPGVGTNEKLFF
TRBD1,NA,18,TRBJ2-3,TRBV11-2,TGTGCCAGCAGCCCTTTCGGGGGACAGGCCACCTCCACAGATACGCAGTATTTT,CASSPFGGQATSTDTQYF
NA,NA,14,TRBJ2-7,TRBV27,TGTGCCAGCAGTTTGTCCGGGATCTCCTACGAGCAGTACTTC,CASSLSGISYEQYF
NA,NA,13,TRBJ1-1,TRBV10-3,TGTGCCACCAGACCGGGGATGAACACTGAAGCTTTCTTT,CATRPGMNTEAFF
NA,NA,14,TRBJ1-5,TRBV19,TGTGCCAGTAGTATACGTGGGGCTCATCAGCCCCAGCATTTT,CASSIRGAHQPQHF
NA,NA,15,TRBJ1-1,TRBV3-1/TRBV3-2,TGTGCCAGCAGCCAGACAGGTGACATGAACACTGAAGCTTTCTTT,CASSQTGDMNTEAFF
TRBD2,NA,14,TRBJ2-1,TRBV11-2,TGTGCCAGCAGCTTAACTAGCGGATGGAATGAGCAGTTCTTC,CASSLTSGWNEQFF
NA,NA,12,TRBJ1-3,TRBV5-1,TGCGCCAGCAGCTTGGGTCCAGATACCATATATTTT,CASSLGPDTIYF
TRBD1,NA,12,TRBJ1-2,TRBV2,TGTGCCATCCAAGACAGGGACTATGGCTACACCTTC,CAIQDRDYGYTF
TRBD1,NA,15,TRBJ1-4,TRBV11-2,TGTGCCAGCAGCGCTCCAGGGGGCGCGAGGGAAAAACTGTTTTTT,CASSAPGGAREKLFF
NA,NA,13,TRBJ2-7,TRBV6-2/TRBV6-3,TGTGCCAGCAGCTCAGGAGGGTTCAACGAGCAGTACTTC,CASSSGGFNEQYF
NA,NA,12,TRBJ1-2,TRBV18,TGTGCCAGCTCCTCCCTAATTGAGGGCTACACCTTC,CASSSLIEGYTF
TRBD2,NA,15,TRBJ2-7,TRBV5-1,TGCGCCAGCAGCTCCCCTAGCGGGGGTTCCTACGAGCAGTACTTC,CASSSPSGGSYEQYF
TRBD1,NA,12,TRBJ1-2,TRBV6-5,TGTGCCAGCATGACAGGGAACTATGGCTACACCTTC,CASMTGNYGYTF
NA,few,14,TRBJ1-5,TRBV30,TGTGCCTGGAGCGTTGAGGCGCACAATCAGCCCCAGCATTTT,CAWSVEAHNQPQHF
TRBD1,NA,15,TRBJ1-2,TRBV6-5,TGTGCCAGCAGTTACGTAGACAGGGTGAACTATGGCTACACCTTC,CASSYVDRVNYGYTF
NA,few,13,TRBJ1-1,TRBV27,TGTGCCAGCAGTTTCGCCGGCCAGGGTGAAGCTTTCTTT,CASSFAGQGEAFF
NA,NA,14,TRBJ1-2,TRBV14,TGTGCCAGCAGCTTTGGCCCGGGAAGCTATGGCTACACCTTC,CASSFGPGSYGYTF
TRBD1,NA,14,TRBJ1-6,TRBV19,TGTGCCACCCGATGGACAGGGCGGAATTCACCCCTCCACTTT,CATRWTGRNSPLHF
TRBD1,NA,20,TRBJ2-6,TRBV5-4,TGTGCCAGCATTTCTACCCGGGACAGCCTTTTGTTCTCTGGGGCCAACGTCCTGACTTTC,CASISTRDSLLFSGANVLTF
TRBD1,NA,17,TRBJ1-1,TRBV4-1,TGCGCCAGCAGCCAAGAAGGGGGGGGACAGGGGAACACTGAAGCTTTCTTT,CASSQEGGGQGNTEAFF
NA,NA,14,TRBJ1-2,TRBV14,TGTGCCAGCAGCCCCTCGTACAGGGTTGGTGGCTACACCTTC,CASSPSYRVGGYTF
NA,NA,17,TRBJ2-7,TRBV5-1,TGCGCCAGCAGCCTGTCGACGGGACTCCTAATTTCCTACGAGCAGTACTTC,CASSLSTGLLISYEQYF
TRBD1,NA,15,TRBJ1-3,TRBV29-1,TGCAGCGTCAGCAGGGACAGCAGCTCTGGAAACACCATATATTTT,CSVSRDSSSGNTIYF
TRBD2,once,15,TRBJ2-1,TRBV29-1,TGCAGCGTTGATAGAACTAGCGGGGGGCTGAATGAGCAGTTCTTC,CSVDRTSGGLNEQFF
TRBD2,NA,19,TRBJ2-1,TRBV5-6,TGTGCCAGCAGCTTACGAATCTGGACTAGCGGGGGGAACTCTAATGAGCAGTTCTTC,CASSLRIWTSGGNSNEQFF
TRBD1,NA,13,TRBJ1-1,TRBV30,TGTGCCTGCCAAACAGGGGTGAACACTGAAGCTTTCTTT,CACQTGVNTEAFF